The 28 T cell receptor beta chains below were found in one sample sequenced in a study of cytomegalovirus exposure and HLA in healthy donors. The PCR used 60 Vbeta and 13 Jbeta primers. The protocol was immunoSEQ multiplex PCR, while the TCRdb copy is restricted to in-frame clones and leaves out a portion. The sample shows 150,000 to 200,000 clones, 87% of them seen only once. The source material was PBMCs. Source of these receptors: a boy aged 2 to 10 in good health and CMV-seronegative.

CDR3 loop: CATSRTGAYEQYF. The CDR3 bases are TGTGCCACCAGCAGGACTGGTGCCTACGAGCAGTACTTC. The V call is TRBV15, the J call TRBJ2-7; D gene uncertain. This CDR3 is 13 amino acids long. Germline CDR1 LNHNV, CDR2 YYDKDF (reference sequence). Deletions cut 3 bases from V and 2 bases from J, with 8 bases between.

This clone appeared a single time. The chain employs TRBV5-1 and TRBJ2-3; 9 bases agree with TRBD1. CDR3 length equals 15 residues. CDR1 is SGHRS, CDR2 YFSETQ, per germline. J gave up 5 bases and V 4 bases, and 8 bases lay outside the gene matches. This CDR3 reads CASSRGQGMLDTQYF. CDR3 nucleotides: TGCGCCAGCAGCCGCGGACAGGGGATGTTAGATACGCAGTATTTT.

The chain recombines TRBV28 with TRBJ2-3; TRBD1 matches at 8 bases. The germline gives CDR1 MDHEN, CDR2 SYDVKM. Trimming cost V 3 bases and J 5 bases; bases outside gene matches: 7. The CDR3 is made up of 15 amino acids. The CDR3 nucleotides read TGTGCCAGCAGTTTCTCGGACAGGGAATTAGATACGCAGTATTTT. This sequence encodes CASSFSDRELDTQYF.

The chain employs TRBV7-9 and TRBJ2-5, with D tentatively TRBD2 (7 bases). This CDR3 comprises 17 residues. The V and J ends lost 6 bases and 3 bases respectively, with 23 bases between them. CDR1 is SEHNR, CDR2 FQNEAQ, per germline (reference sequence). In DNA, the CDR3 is TGTGCCAGCAGTCCAGGGGAGGGAATGGGCGGTAAAGAGACCCAGTACTTC. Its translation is CASSPGEGMGGKETQYF.

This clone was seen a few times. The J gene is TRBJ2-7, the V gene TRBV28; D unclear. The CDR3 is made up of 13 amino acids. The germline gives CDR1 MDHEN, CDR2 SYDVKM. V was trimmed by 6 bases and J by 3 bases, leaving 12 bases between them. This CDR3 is CASRPTVGYEQYF. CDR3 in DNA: TGTGCCAGCAGGCCCACAGTCGGCTACGAGCAGTACTTC.

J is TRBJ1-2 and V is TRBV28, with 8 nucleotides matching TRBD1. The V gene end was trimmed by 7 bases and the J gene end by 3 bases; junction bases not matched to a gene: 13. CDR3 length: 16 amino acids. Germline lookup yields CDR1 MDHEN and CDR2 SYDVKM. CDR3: CASKTGGFEGDYGYTF. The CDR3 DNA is TGTGCCAGCAAAACAGGGGGTTTTGAGGGAGACTATGGCTACACCTTC.

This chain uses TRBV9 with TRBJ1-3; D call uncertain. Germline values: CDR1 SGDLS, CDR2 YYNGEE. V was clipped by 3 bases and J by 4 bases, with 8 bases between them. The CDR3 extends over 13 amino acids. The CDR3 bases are TGTGCCAGCAGCGCTAGTCAAGGAAACACCATATATTTT. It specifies CASSASQGNTIYF.

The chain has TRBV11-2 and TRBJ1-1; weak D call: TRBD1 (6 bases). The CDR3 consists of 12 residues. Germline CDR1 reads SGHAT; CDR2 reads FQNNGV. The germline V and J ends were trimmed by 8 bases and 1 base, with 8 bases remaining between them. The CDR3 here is CASAQGNTEAFF. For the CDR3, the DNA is TGTGCCAGCGCACAGGGGAACACTGAAGCTTTCTTT.

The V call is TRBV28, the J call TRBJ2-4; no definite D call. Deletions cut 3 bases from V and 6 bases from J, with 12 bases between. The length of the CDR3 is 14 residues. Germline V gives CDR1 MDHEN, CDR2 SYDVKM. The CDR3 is CASSFDQALNIQYF. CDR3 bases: TGTGCCAGCAGTTTCGATCAGGCCCTAAACATTCAGTACTTC. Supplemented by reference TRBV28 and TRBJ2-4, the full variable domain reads DVKVTQSSRYLVKRTGEKVFLECVQDMDHENMFWYRQDPGLGLRLIYFSYDVKMKEKGDIPEGYSVSREKKERFSLILESASTNQTSMYLCASSFDQALNIQYFGAGTRLSVL.

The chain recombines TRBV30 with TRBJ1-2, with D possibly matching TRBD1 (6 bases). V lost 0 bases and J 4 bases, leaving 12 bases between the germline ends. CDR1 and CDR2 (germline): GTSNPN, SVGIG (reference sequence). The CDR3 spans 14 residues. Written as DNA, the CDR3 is TGTGCCTGGAGTGTCCCGACAGGAATCTATGGCTACACCTTC. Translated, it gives CAWSVPTGIYGYTF.

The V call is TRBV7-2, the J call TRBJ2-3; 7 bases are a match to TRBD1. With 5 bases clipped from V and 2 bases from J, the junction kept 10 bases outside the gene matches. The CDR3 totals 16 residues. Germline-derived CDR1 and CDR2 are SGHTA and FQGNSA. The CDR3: CASSPSPGQFTDTQYF. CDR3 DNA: TGTGCCAGCAGCCCTAGTCCGGGACAGTTCACAGATACGCAGTATTTT.

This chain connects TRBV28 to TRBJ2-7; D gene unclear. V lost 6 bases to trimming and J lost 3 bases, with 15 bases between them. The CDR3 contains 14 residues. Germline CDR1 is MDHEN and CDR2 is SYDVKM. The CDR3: CASSKSKQYYEQYF. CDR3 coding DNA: TGTGCCAGCAGCAAATCGAAACAGTACTACGAGCAGTACTTC. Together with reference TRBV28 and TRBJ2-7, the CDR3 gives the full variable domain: DVKVTQSSRYLVKRTGEKVFLECVQDMDHENMFWYRQDPGLGLRLIYFSYDVKMKEKGDIPEGYSVSREKKERFSLILESASTNQTSMYLCASSKSKQYYEQYFGPGTRLTVT.

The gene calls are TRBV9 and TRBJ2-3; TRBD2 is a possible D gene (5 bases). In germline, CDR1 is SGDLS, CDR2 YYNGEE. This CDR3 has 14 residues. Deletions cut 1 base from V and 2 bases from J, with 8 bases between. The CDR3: CASSVRGFTDTQYF. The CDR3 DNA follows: TGTGCCAGCAGCGTACGGGGTTTCACAGATACGCAGTATTTT.

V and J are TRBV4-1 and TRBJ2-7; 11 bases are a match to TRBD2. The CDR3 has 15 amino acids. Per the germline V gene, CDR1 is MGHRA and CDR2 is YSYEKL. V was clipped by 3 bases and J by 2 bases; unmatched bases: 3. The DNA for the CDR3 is TGCGCCAGCAGCCAGCCACTAGCGGGGGCCTACGAGCAGTACTTC. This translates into CASSQPLAGAYEQYF.

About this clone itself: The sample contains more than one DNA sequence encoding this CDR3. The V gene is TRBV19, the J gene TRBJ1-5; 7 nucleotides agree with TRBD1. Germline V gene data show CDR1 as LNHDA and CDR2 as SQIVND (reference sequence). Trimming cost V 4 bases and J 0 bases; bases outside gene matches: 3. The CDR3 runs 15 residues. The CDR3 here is CASSTGGNSNQPQHF. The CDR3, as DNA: TGTGCCAGTAGTACAGGGGGTAATAGCAATCAGCCCCAGCATTTT.

The CDR3 DNA reads as TGCGCCAGCAGCTTTCCACTAGCGGGGAAGGGGCAAGAGACCCAGTACTTC. This translates into CASSFPLAGKGQETQYF. The V and J genes are TRBV5-1 and TRBJ2-5; 10 bases are a match to TRBD2. V lost 2 bases, J lost 2 bases, and 9 bases stayed unmatched. The V gene's germline CDR1 is SGHRS and CDR2 YFSETQ. The CDR3 runs to 17 residues. Together with reference TRBV5-1 and TRBJ2-5, the CDR3 gives the full variable domain: KAGVTQTPRYLIKTRGQQVTLSCSPISGHRSVSWYQQTPGQGLQFLFEYFSETQRNKGNFPGRFSGRQFSNSRSEMNVSTLELGDSALYLCASSFPLAGKGQETQYFGPGTRLLVL.

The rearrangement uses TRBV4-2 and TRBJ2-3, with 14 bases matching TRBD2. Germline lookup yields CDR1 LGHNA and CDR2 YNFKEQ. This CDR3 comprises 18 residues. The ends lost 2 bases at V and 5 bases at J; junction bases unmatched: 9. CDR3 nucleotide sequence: TGTGCCAGCAGCCAATCCCCGACTAGCGGGAGGGCAGGAGATACGCAGTATTTT. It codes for CASSQSPTSGRAGDTQYF.

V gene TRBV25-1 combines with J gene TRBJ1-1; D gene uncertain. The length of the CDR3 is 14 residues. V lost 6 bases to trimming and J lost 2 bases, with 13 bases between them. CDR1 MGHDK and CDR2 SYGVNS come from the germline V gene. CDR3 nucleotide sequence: TGTGCCAGCAGCGGAATGTCGGGAAACACTGAAGCTTTCTTT. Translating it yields CASSGMSGNTEAFF.

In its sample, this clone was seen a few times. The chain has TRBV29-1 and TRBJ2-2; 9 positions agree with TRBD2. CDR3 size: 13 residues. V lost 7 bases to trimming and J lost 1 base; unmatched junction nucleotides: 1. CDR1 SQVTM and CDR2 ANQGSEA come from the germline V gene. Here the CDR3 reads CSGLAENTGELFF. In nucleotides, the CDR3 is TGCAGCGGACTAGCGGAGAACACCGGGGAGCTGTTTTTT.

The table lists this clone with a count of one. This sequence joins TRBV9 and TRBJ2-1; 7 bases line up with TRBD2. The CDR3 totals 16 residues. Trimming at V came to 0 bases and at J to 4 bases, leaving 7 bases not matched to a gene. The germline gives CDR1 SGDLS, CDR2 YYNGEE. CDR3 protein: CASSVGVGREYNEQFF. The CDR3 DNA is TGTGCCAGCAGCGTAGGTGTGGGGAGGGAATACAATGAGCAGTTCTTC.

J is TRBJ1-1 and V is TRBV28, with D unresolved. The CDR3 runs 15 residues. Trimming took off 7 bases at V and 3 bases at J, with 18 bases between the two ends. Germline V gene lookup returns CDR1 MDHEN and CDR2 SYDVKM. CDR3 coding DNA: TGTGCCAGCACCTCGATTCAAATAGGAGACACTGAAGCTTTCTTT. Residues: CASTSIQIGDTEAFF. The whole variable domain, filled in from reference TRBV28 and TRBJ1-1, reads DVKVTQSSRYLVKRTGEKVFLECVQDMDHENMFWYRQDPGLGLRLIYFSYDVKMKEKGDIPEGYSVSREKKERFSLILESASTNQTSMYLCASTSIQIGDTEAFFGQGTRLTVV.

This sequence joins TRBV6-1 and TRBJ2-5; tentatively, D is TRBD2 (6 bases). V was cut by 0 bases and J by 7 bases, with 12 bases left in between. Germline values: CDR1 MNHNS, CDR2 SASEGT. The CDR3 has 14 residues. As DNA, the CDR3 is TGTGCCAGCAGTGAAGCACGGGGGTATGGGACCCAGTACTTC. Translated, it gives CASSEARGYGTQYF.

CDR3 region: CATLGGVNTGELFF. The DNA for the CDR3 is TGTGCCACTTTGGGGGGAGTGAACACCGGGGAGCTGTTTTTT. This chain uses TRBV7-9 with TRBJ2-2; D possibly corresponds to TRBD2 (6 bases). The germline gives CDR1 SEHNR, CDR2 FQNEAQ (reference sequence). Trimming took 10 bases from V and 1 from J, leaving 13 bases between them. CDR3 length: 14 residues.

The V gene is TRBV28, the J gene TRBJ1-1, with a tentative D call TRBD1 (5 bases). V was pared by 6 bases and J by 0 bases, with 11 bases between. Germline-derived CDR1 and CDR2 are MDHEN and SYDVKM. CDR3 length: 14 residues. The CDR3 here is CASSNGAMNTEAFF. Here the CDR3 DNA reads TGTGCCAGCAGCAATGGGGCCATGAACACTGAAGCTTTCTTT.

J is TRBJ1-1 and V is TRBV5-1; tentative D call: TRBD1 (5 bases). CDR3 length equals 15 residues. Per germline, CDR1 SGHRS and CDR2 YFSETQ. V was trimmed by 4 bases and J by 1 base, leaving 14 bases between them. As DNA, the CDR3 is TGCGCCAGCAGCCCCACAACAGACAGGAACACTGAAGCTTTCTTT. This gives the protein CASSPTTDRNTEAFF. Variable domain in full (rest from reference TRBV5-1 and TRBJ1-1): KAGVTQTPRYLIKTRGQQVTLSCSPISGHRSVSWYQQTPGQGLQFLFEYFSETQRNKGNFPGRFSGRQFSNSRSEMNVSTLELGDSALYLCASSPTTDRNTEAFFGQGTRLTVV.

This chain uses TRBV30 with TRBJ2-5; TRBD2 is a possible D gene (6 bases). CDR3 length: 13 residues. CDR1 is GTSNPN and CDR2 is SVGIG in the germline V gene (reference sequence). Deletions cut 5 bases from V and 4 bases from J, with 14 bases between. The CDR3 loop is CAWGEDDPETQYF. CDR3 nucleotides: TGTGCCTGGGGGGAGGACGATCCAGAGACCCAGTACTTC.

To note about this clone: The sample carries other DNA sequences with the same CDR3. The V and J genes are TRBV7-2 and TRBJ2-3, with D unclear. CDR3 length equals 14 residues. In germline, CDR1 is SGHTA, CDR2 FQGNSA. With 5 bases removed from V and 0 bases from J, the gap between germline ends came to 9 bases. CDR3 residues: CASSLLTSTDTQYF. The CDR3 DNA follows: TGTGCCAGCAGCCTTTTAACTAGCACAGATACGCAGTATTTT.

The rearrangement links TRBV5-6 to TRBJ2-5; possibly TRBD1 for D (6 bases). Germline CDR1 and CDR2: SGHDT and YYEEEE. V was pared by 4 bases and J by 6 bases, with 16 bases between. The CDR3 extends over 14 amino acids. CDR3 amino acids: CASSAHTGPQTQYF. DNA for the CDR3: TGTGCCAGCAGCGCGCATACAGGGCCTCAGACCCAGTACTTC.